This record concerns one T cell receptor (beta chain) sequence. This clone's antigen is unknown. There are no base qualities to consult, and no much larger clone falls within one base. These data are taken from a study of regulatory T cells in long-lasting Graves disease (TCRdb year 2021). Broadly, across the study: Persistent Graves' disease was defined as persistently positive TSH receptor autoantibodies together with antithyroid drug treatment for over 5 years. Peripheral blood TCR sequencing and RNA sequencing compared persistent Graves' disease patients with newly diagnosed Graves' disease patients. The study was registered as a clinical trial and conducted in China. A total of around 35 samples underwent TCR sequencing, from about 13 patients with persistent Graves' disease and approximately 20 patients with newly diagnosed Graves' disease. Antithyroid drugs had been taken for approximately 10 years on average by persistent Graves' disease patients in the clinical cohort.

The research as a whole found: A larger number of public clonotypes was shared among persistent patients (approximately 3,000) than among newly diagnosed patients (around 870). The small sample size was acknowledged by the authors as a limitation that may reduce accuracy. The study examined only peripheral blood because the primary lesion, thyroid tissue, could not be accessed. Compared with newly diagnosed patients, patients with persistent Graves' disease had lower TCR Shannon entropy and fewer highly expanded clones, which suggests clonal expansion. Preferential use of TRBV28, TRBJ1-2 and TRBJ2-5 was observed in persistent disease, whereas TRBV20-1 and TRBJ2-1 were favored in newly diagnosed disease. Sequencing and analysis were restricted to the TCR beta chain.

Library method: multiplex PCR. This sample was sequenced with an Illumina HiSeq 4000. To build TCR beta libraries, CDR3 regions were amplified by Arm-PCR using iRepertoire HTBI primers. Gel purification was performed on PCR products prior to sequencing. Concerning the study's data processing: Gene usage analysis of CDR3 amino acid clonotypes used the 55 to 65 TRBV and some 13 TRBJ segments found across samples. COPE and FqMerger were used to merge the filtered high-quality paired reads into contigs. BLAST was used to align contigs to the IMGT TRBV, TRBD and TRBJ reference genes, and CDR3 was defined following IMGT. Highly expanded clones were defined as clonotypes with a frequency above 0.1%. Shannon entropy served as the measure of repertoire diversity, while the Gini coefficient captured V-J evenness. Public clonotypes were defined as clonotypes shared by more than one individual. TCRdb reanalyzed the raw reads on its own, using fastp at Q25 for trimming and MiXCR for clone calling, and kept in-frame beta chains. Merged by CDR3 protein, the rows form single entries marked with the most common genes and DNA. The V and J calls reflect TCRdb's pipeline rather than the authors' work. The sample table shows a few hundred thousand distinct CDR3 sequences, and 20% to 25% are seen once. The top ten clones comprise roughly 7.7% of the sample.

From V the trimming removes 3 bases and from J it removes 2 bases, while the gene matches leave 5 bases of the junction unaccounted for. Reading from cysteine to phenylalanine, the CDR3 counts 15 amino acids. The read is trimmed to its CDR3 DNA, 45 bases read in frame from base 1. The germline V gene encodes CDR1 ENHRY and CDR2 SYGVKD. The time point label here, explained by the study, means: persistent/refractory GD, antithyroid drugs over 5 years with positive TRAb. For both TCR sequencing and RNA sequencing, RNA was extracted from PBMCs in TRIzol. Graves' disease was diagnosed according to American Thyroid Association guidelines. Patients were recruited from an endocrinology department in Xi'an, China. Each patient gave about 10 milliliters of peripheral blood, collected in an EDTA anticoagulant tube. PBMCs were isolated by Ficoll Paque Plus density gradient separation without further T cell sorting. An Agilent 2100 Bioanalyzer and agarose gel were used to check RNA quality, while a NanoDrop 2000 measured RNA concentration.

This specimen consisted of peripheral blood mononuclear cells (PBMCs), obtained when the disease was refractory, from a patient treated with antithyroid drugs. This clonotype originated in a female donor with Graves disease. The receptor chain draws on TRBV10-3 and TRBJ2-7; TRBD1 fits 9 bases in the junction. The DNA is TGTGCCATCAGTGATTGGGACAGGGTACCCTACGAGCAGTACTTC. Translated, it reads CAISDWDRVPYEQYF.